This TCR beta chain was documented in a study of beta chain features in type 1 diabetes. General observations from the study: Because the template was cDNA, high-expressing cells might be over-represented.

The sequenced template was cDNA made from the entire isolated RNA. The method was immunoSEQ multiplex PCR; TCRdb's version includes in-frame clones alone and lacks a portion of them. There are 140,000 or so clones in the sample; more than 9% occur only once, and approximately 1.3% lies in the top ten. This CDR3 contains 13 residues. Trimming took off 7 bases at V and 3 bases at J, with 13 bases between the two ends. The germline V gene encodes CDR1 MNHNS and CDR2 SASEGT. This clone occurred a few times. Its target is unknown. J is TRBJ2-7 and V is TRBV6-1, with D tentatively TRBD2 (6 bases). The origin of this receptor is a man aged 18 to 29 in good health. The sample consisted of naive CD4+ T cells from blood. CDR3 DNA: TGTGCCAGCATAGGAGGGCTCTACTACGAGCAGTACTTC. Its translation is CASIGGLYYEQYF.